This T cell receptor (beta chain) was documented in a study of vaccination and CD4 T cells after COVID-19. Study overall: Post-COVID specimens were obtained a median 101 days after diagnosis (range 35 to 161).

CD4+ T cells that had been cultured provided DNA sequenced with the Oncomine TCR Beta short-read assay. MiXCR, run by TCRdb on the PCR reads, gives a single entry per CDR3 protein. Altogether about 15,000 distinct CDR3 sequences are present, roughly half being singletons, with the ten largest covering approximately 13%. Trimming pared 2 bases from V and 1 base from J, leaving 6 bases between. Germline V gene lookup returns CDR1 LNHNV and CDR2 YYDKDF (reference sequence). The CDR3 spans 14 residues. In its sample, this clonotype was seen a few times. Its antigen is still unknown. The sample's treatment: approximately nine-day PBMC culture with coronavirus spike peptide pools or control peptides (ViraFEST assay). ViraFEST sequenced TCRs after peptide-pool expansion of antigen-specific T cells. The study's findings and limits: Of the reactive clones in convalescent patients, a median about 90% showed up only post-vaccination.

Sample: CD4+ T cells from blood, cultured in vitro. This chain links TRBV15 with TRBJ2-1; D is ambiguous. This sequence originates from a human donor who had recovered from COVID-19. CDR3 in amino acids: CATSRQRSYNEQFF. The CDR3 coding sequence is TGTGCCACCAGCAGACAGAGATCCTACAATGAGCAGTTCTTC.